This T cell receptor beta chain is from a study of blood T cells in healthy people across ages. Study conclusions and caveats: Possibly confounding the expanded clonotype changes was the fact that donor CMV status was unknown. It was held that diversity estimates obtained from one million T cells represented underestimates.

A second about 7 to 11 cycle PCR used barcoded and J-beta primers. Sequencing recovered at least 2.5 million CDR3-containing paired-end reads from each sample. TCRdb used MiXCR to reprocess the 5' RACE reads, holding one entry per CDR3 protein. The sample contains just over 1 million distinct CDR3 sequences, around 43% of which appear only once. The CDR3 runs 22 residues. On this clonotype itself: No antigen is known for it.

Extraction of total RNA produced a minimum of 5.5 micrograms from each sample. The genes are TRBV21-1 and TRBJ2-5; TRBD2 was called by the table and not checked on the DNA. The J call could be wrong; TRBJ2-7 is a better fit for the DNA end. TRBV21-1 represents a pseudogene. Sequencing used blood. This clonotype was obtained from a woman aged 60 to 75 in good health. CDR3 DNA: TGTGCCAGCACCAAGAATCCCCTCCGGGGGACTCCGGCTAGCGGACCGATTGGCGAGCAGTACTTC. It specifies CASTKNPLRGTPASGPIGEQYF.